Listed here are 11 T cell receptor beta chains from one sample, sequenced in a study of vaccination effects on CD4 cells after COVID-19. Profiling relied on immunoSEQ multiplex PCR, and the TCRdb table lists in-frame clones only, not all of them. The sample lists 13,000 to 15,000 clones; 80% were seen once. Sequencing followed a ViraFEST assay step that expanded antigen-specific CD4+ T cells with viral peptide pools. Cultured cells yielded isolated CD4+ T cells after more than nine days. According to PCR results, the person was infected with SARS-CoV-2 between March and December 2020. Vaccine administered to participants consisted of two doses of either BNT162b2 or mRNA-1273. Their antigens are not known. The sample consisted of CD4+ T cells from PBMCs cultured with SARS-CoV-2 spike peptides, taken after COVID-19 vaccination. Every receptor here comes from a human donor who had a prior SARS-CoV-2 infection.

The chain combines TRBV10-3 with TRBJ1-2; perhaps TRBD1 as D (5 bases). This CDR3 region has 11 residues. Germline values: CDR1 ENHRY, CDR2 SYGVKD. Trimming removed 6 bases at V and 5 bases at J, with 7 bases between. As DNA, the CDR3 is TGTGCCATCAGACAGGAGTATGGCTACACCTTC. This sequence encodes CAIRQEYGYTF.

The gene calls are TRBV6-6 and TRBJ2-7; a weak D match, TRBD1 (5 bases). The CDR3 is 13 residues long. The V gene's germline CDR1 is MNHNY and CDR2 SVGAGI (reference sequence). V lost 6 bases and J lost 5, with 14 bases in between. CDR3 sequence: CASRVTVSDEQYF. CDR3 DNA: TGTGCCAGCAGGGTGACAGTTTCGGACGAGCAGTACTTC.

CDR3 nucleotides: TGTGCCAGCAGTGAAGCGGTAGGTTATCAGCCCCAGCATTTT. Translating it yields CASSEAVGYQPQHF. The chain links TRBV2 to TRBJ1-5; no definite D call. The CDR3 spans 14 residues. In germline, CDR1 is SNHLY, CDR2 FYNNEI. The V end lost 0 bases, the J end lost 5 bases, and 8 bases lay between the germline ends.

This chain connects TRBV28 to TRBJ2-3; 7 nucleotides align to TRBD2. The trim removed 7 bases at V and 5 bases at J, leaving 6 bases unmatched. The germline CDR1 and CDR2 sequences are MDHEN and SYDVKM. There are 13 residues in the CDR3. The CDR3: CASISGDQDTQYF. CDR3 coding DNA: TGTGCCAGCATCAGCGGGGACCAAGATACGCAGTATTTT.

The gene calls are TRBV4-1 and TRBJ2-7; 7 nucleotides align to TRBD1. The CDR3 runs 16 residues. The ends lost 2 bases at V and 0 bases at J; junction bases unmatched: 7. Looked up from germline, CDR1 is MGHRA and CDR2 is YSYEKL. The CDR3 DNA sequence: TGCGCCAGCAGCCAACGGGCCGGGACAGACTCCTACGAGCAGTACTTC. Translation: CASSQRAGTDSYEQYF.

V and J are TRBV19 and TRBJ2-1; D is unclear. V lost 4 bases and J lost 0, with 4 bases in between. The germline V gene has CDR1 LNHDA and CDR2 SQIVND (reference sequence). The CDR3 is 13 residues long. The CDR3 sequence is CASSRTSYNEQFF. CDR3 nucleotides: TGTGCCAGTAGTAGGACCTCCTACAATGAGCAGTTCTTC.

The chain couples TRBV7-9 to TRBJ2-5; D is uncertain. Germline CDR1 is SEHNR and CDR2 is FQNEAQ (reference sequence). This CDR3 has 11 residues. V lost 5 bases and J lost 5, with 6 bases in between. The CDR3 coding sequence is TGTGCCAGCAGCCCAAAGGAGACCCAGTACTTC. Protein product: CASSPKETQYF.

This rearrangement joins TRBV19 to TRBJ2-1; the D is unclear. With 0 bases removed from V and 7 bases from J, the gap between germline ends came to 7 bases. In germline, CDR1 is LNHDA, CDR2 SQIVND (reference sequence). The CDR3 contains 13 residues. CDR3 region: CASSIDYENEQFF. CDR3 coding DNA: TGTGCCAGTAGTATAGATTATGAGAATGAGCAGTTCTTC.

This rearrangement joins TRBV19 to TRBJ2-1; 13 bases align to TRBD2. Germline trimming cut 5 bases from V and 2 bases from J; bases unmatched to any gene: 6. The CDR3 runs to 17 residues. Germline CDR1 is LNHDA and CDR2 is SQIVND (reference sequence). CDR3 protein: CASSVLAGGSPYNEQFF. CDR3 coding DNA: TGTGCCAGTAGTGTACTAGCGGGAGGGTCCCCCTACAATGAGCAGTTCTTC.

CDR3 residues: CATSDPRGRAGANVLTF. As DNA, the CDR3 is TGTGCCACCAGTGACCCAAGGGGGCGCGCTGGGGCCAACGTCCTGACTTTC. The V call is TRBV24-1, the J call TRBJ2-6; the match to TRBD1 covers 7 bases. CDR3 length equals 17 residues. V was clipped by 4 bases and J by 2 bases; unmatched bases: 7. CDR1 is KGHDR, CDR2 SFDVKD, per germline.

The CDR3 sequence is CASGLVVSGDTQETQYF. Here the CDR3 DNA reads TGTGCTAGTGGTTTGGTAGTATCCGGGGACACCCAAGAGACCCAGTACTTC. V gene TRBV12-5 combines with J gene TRBJ2-5, with a weak D call TRBD1 (6 bases). Germline-derived CDR1 and CDR2 are LGHNT and FRNRAP. The V gene lost 0 bases and the J gene lost 1 base, with 15 bases spanning the gap. This CDR3 comprises 17 residues. Based on the CDR3 plus reference TRBV12-5 and TRBJ2-5, the full variable domain is DARVTQTPRHKVTEMGQEVTMRCQPILGHNTVFWYRQTMMQGLELLAYFRNRAPLDDSGMPKDRFSAEMPDATLATLKIQPSEPRDSAVYFCASGLVVSGDTQETQYFGPGTRLLVL.